The 30 T cell receptor beta chains reported below all come from one sample, sequenced in a study of T cell changes during pregnancy in multiple sclerosis. The table came from immunoSEQ multiplex PCR; TCRdb's copy has only in-frame clones and leaves some out. The sample holds about 100,000 clones, 85% to 95% seen once. The specimen was peripheral blood, collected before pregnancy. The receptors stem from a female donor with multiple sclerosis, enrolled in a pregnancy study.

The rearrangement uses TRBV6-5 and TRBJ1-1, with a possible D match to TRBD1 (6 bases). The length of the CDR3 is 14 residues. The germline V gene has CDR1 MNHEY and CDR2 SVGAGI. Trimming took off 2 bases at V and 1 base at J, with 8 bases between the two ends. Here the CDR3 reads CASSYEGGNTEAFF. CDR3 bases: TGTGCCAGCAGTTACGAAGGGGGGAACACTGAAGCTTTCTTT.

The chain carries TRBV7-8 and TRBJ2-7, with 11 positions matching TRBD2. Germline trimming cut 6 bases from V and 6 bases from J; bases unmatched to any gene: 4. The CDR3 has 13 residues. Germline CDR1 and CDR2: SGHVS and FQNEAQ. The CDR3 sequence is CASRLAGVSEQYF. CDR3 bases: TGTGCCAGCAGACTAGCGGGAGTCTCCGAGCAGTACTTC.

The chain is built from TRBV4-1 and TRBJ2-3; maybe TRBD2 (6 bases). The V end lost 8 bases, the J end lost 2 bases, and 14 bases lay between the germline ends. Germline V gene sequence: CDR1 MGHRA, CDR2 YSYEKL. CDR3 length equals 14 residues. CDR3 residues: CASAASVSTDTQYF. CDR3 in DNA: TGCGCCAGCGCTGCTAGCGTTTCCACAGATACGCAGTATTTT.

This chain connects TRBV7-9 to TRBJ1-2; D not resolved. The CDR3 sequence is 14 residues long. CDR1 and CDR2 (germline): SEHNR, FQNEAQ (reference sequence). Trimming removed 0 bases from V and 8 bases from J, with 13 bases in between. The CDR3 nucleotides read TGTGCCAGCAGCTTAGCCATAGGTATTAGCGGCTACACCTTC. Translated, it gives CASSLAIGISGYTF.

The rearrangement links TRBV10-3 to TRBJ1-5, with 9 bases fitting TRBD1. Looked up from germline, CDR1 is ENHRY and CDR2 is SYGVKD. CDR3 length: 15 residues. V dropped 6 bases and J dropped 0; count of bases not matched to a gene: 3. Written as DNA, the CDR3 is TGTGCCATCAGGGGGGACAGGGCTAGCAATCAGCCCCAGCATTTT. This translates into CAIRGDRASNQPQHF.

The table lists this clone with a count of one. The chain has TRBV5-4 and TRBJ2-1, with 7 bases aligning to TRBD2. CDR1 and CDR2 (germline): SGHNT, YYREEE (reference sequence). With 0 bases clipped from V and 7 bases from J, the junction kept 13 bases outside the gene matches. The length of the CDR3 is 17 residues. The CDR3 reads CASSLGPAGDLGNEQFF. CDR3 coding DNA: TGTGCCAGCAGCTTGGGGCCGGCGGGAGATCTAGGAAATGAGCAGTTCTTC.

CDR3 DNA sequence: TGTGCCAGCAGCTTATGGGGACAGGGGGTGTTCGAGCAGTACTTC. Translation: CASSLWGQGVFEQYF. This rearrangement joins TRBV13 to TRBJ2-7; TRBD1 aligns across 11 bases. V lost 2 bases to trimming and J lost 6 bases; unmatched junction nucleotides: 6. CDR3 size: 15 residues. Germline values: CDR1 PRHDT, CDR2 FYEKMQ (reference sequence).

This clone appeared a single time. The chain carries TRBV5-1 and TRBJ1-2; 8 bases agree with TRBD1. In germline, CDR1 is SGHRS, CDR2 YFSETQ. The CDR3 totals 15 residues. V gave up 1 base and J gave up 4 bases; unmatched junction bases: 6. The CDR3 loop reads CASSLHTQGAYGYTF. As DNA, the CDR3 is TGCGCCAGCAGCTTGCATACCCAGGGGGCCTATGGCTACACCTTC.

The rearrangement joins TRBV5-6 to TRBJ2-7, with D perhaps TRBD1 (6 bases). Germline CDR1 is SGHDT and CDR2 is YYEEEE. The CDR3 consists of 13 residues. Trimming removed 2 bases at V and 3 bases at J, with 9 bases between. CDR3 DNA sequence: TGTGCCAGCAGCTTAACAGGGATCTACGAGCAGTACTTC. This gives the protein CASSLTGIYEQYF.

The chain combines TRBV13 with TRBJ2-6; 11 nucleotides match TRBD2. From germline, CDR1 is PRHDT and CDR2 FYEKMQ (reference sequence). Trimming removed 5 bases from V and 4 bases from J; junction bases left unmatched: 16. The CDR3 extends over 20 amino acids. The CDR3 reads CASSKRSTLLAGVGANVLTF. As DNA, the CDR3 is TGTGCCAGCAGCAAACGCTCAACGTTACTAGCGGGAGTAGGGGCCAACGTCCTGACTTTC.

CDR3 loop: CASSLLAGSLGNEQFF. CDR3 DNA sequence: TGTGCCAGCAGTTTATTAGCAGGGTCCTTAGGTAATGAGCAGTTCTTC. J is TRBJ2-1 and V is TRBV27, with a possible D match to TRBD1 (5 bases). Germline CDR1 is MNHEY and CDR2 is SMNVEV (reference sequence). The CDR3 extends over 16 amino acids. Trimming stripped 1 base from V and 7 bases from J, with 17 bases between.

This clone showed up just once. The chain employs TRBV28 and TRBJ1-5; D not resolved. V was trimmed by 2 bases and J by 4 bases, leaving 3 bases between them. CDR1 is MDHEN and CDR2 is SYDVKM in the germline V gene. The CDR3 spans 12 residues. For the CDR3, the DNA is TGTGCCAGCAGTTTACCTAATCAGCCCCAGCATTTT. Its translation: CASSLPNQPQHF.

This clone was found a few times. The CDR3: CASSETAGSTDTQYF. The CDR3 DNA reads TGTGCCAGCAGTGAAACGGCAGGGAGCACAGATACGCAGTATTTT. The chain recombines TRBV6-1 with TRBJ2-3; a weak D match, TRBD1 (5 bases). The CDR3 has 15 amino acids. Germline CDR1 MNHNS, CDR2 SASEGT. Trimming removed 2 bases from V and 0 bases from J, with 9 bases in between.

The chain joins TRBV5-4 to TRBJ2-4; 8 bases are a match to TRBD2. Germline trimming cut 2 bases from V and 3 bases from J; bases unmatched to any gene: 10. The length of the CDR3 is 17 residues. Germline assignment: CDR1 SGHNT and CDR2 YYREEE (reference sequence). The CDR3 sequence: CASSFGASGRGKNIQYF. The DNA for the CDR3 is TGTGCCAGCAGCTTTGGGGCCAGCGGGAGAGGCAAAAACATTCAGTACTTC.

V usage is TRBV5-1 and J usage is TRBJ2-1; 12 nucleotides line up with TRBD2. The CDR3 runs to 14 residues. The V and J ends lost 4 bases and 15 bases, in that order; junction bases with no gene match: 11. CDR1 is SGHRS and CDR2 is YFSETQ in the germline V gene. CDR3: CASSGALAGGRWFF. CDR3 nucleotides: TGCGCCAGCAGCGGGGCACTAGCGGGAGGCCGCTGGTTCTTC.

V is TRBV19 and J is TRBJ1-1; no definite D call. V lost 5 bases and J 6 bases, leaving 16 bases between the germline ends. Germline V gives CDR1 LNHDA, CDR2 SQIVND (reference sequence). CDR3 length: 14 residues. The chain's CDR3 is CASSWATPGSEAFF. CDR3 sequence (DNA): TGTGCCAGTAGTTGGGCAACCCCGGGGTCTGAAGCTTTCTTT.

V is TRBV23-1 and J is TRBJ2-5; D gene ambiguous. TRBV23-1 belongs to the ORF category, with a function that is uncertain. Between the trimmed V and J ends, which lost 5 bases and 1 base, there was a span of 11 bases. This CDR3 region has 14 residues. CDR3 residues: CASSGAHFQETQYF. CDR3 in DNA: TGCGCCAGCAGTGGAGCACATTTCCAAGAGACCCAGTACTTC.

The V call is TRBV7-9, the J call TRBJ1-1; the D is unclear. V lost 6 bases and J 1 base, leaving 15 bases between the germline ends. The CDR3 is 15 residues long. The germline V gene encodes CDR1 SEHNR and CDR2 FQNEAQ (reference sequence). DNA of the CDR3: TGTGCCAGCAGTCGTTCCCTAGTTACGAACACTGAAGCTTTCTTT. Encoded protein: CASSRSLVTNTEAFF.

This sequence joins TRBV5-1 and TRBJ2-1; maybe TRBD2 (5 bases). This CDR3 has 19 residues. Per the germline V gene, CDR1 is SGHRS and CDR2 is YFSETQ. The germline V and J ends were trimmed by 1 base and 0 bases, with 20 bases remaining between them. This CDR3 is CASSLSSGSRVGSYNEQFF. CDR3 DNA sequence: TGCGCCAGCAGCTTGAGCAGCGGCTCTAGGGTGGGCTCCTACAATGAGCAGTTCTTC.

The chain employs TRBV19 and TRBJ1-1; 7 positions match TRBD1. Germline V gene data show CDR1 as LNHDA and CDR2 as SQIVND (reference sequence). The CDR3 extends over 14 amino acids. Trimming took 8 bases from V and 0 from J; bases not matched to a gene: 6. Here the CDR3 reads CASRLDRVNTEAFF. CDR3 nucleotide sequence: TGTGCCAGTCGCCTCGACAGGGTGAACACTGAAGCTTTCTTT.

The chain recombines TRBV27 with TRBJ1-1; no firm D call. The length of the CDR3 is 15 residues. Trimming shortened V by 2 bases and J by 0 bases, and 10 bases separated the two germline ends. From germline, CDR1 is MNHEY and CDR2 SMNVEV (reference sequence). CDR3 sequence: CASSLRYSLNTEAFF. The CDR3, as DNA: TGTGCCAGCAGTTTAAGGTACAGCCTGAACACTGAAGCTTTCTTT.

The genes are TRBV5-1 and TRBJ2-3; D gene uncertain. In germline, CDR1 is SGHRS, CDR2 YFSETQ. This CDR3 is built from 14 residues. Trimming pared 0 bases from V and 0 bases from J, leaving 5 bases between. CDR3 sequence: CASSLVSSTDTQYF. CDR3 DNA: TGCGCCAGCAGCTTGGTGTCTAGCACAGATACGCAGTATTTT.

V gene TRBV9 combines with J gene TRBJ2-1; a possible D gene is TRBD2 (6 bases). The CDR3 is 15 residues long. The germline V gene encodes CDR1 SGDLS and CDR2 YYNGEE. V dropped 2 bases and J dropped 2 bases, with 11 bases sitting between them. DNA for the CDR3: TGTGCCAGCAGCGTCCAGGGAGGCCCCTACAATGAGCAGTTCTTC. Translation gives CASSVQGGPYNEQFF. Complete variable domain (other parts from reference TRBV9 and TRBJ2-1): DSGVTQTPKHLITATGQRVTLRCSPRSGDLSVYWYQQSLDQGLQFLIQYYNGEERAKGNILERFSAQQFPDLHSELNLSSLELGDSALYFCASSVQGGPYNEQFFGPGTRLTVL.

The chain combines TRBV28 with TRBJ2-5, with 10 bases lining up with TRBD2. V gave up 2 bases and J gave up 4 bases; unmatched junction bases: 1. The CDR3 runs 14 residues. Germline values: CDR1 MDHEN, CDR2 SYDVKM. DNA of the CDR3: TGTGCCAGCAGTTTAGGGACTAGCGCAGAGACCCAGTACTTC. It encodes CASSLGTSAETQYF.

This clone was counted once. The chain links TRBV27 to TRBJ2-3, with 8 bases aligning to TRBD1. Germline trimming cut 7 bases from V and 0 bases from J; bases unmatched to any gene: 6. CDR1 and CDR2 (germline): MNHEY, SMNVEV (reference sequence). The CDR3 spans 15 residues. CDR3 nucleotide sequence: TGTGCCAGCATGGCCAGGGGGCGTAGCACAGATACGCAGTATTTT. It yields the protein CASMARGRSTDTQYF.

The genes are TRBV27 and TRBJ2-7, with 7 bases that match TRBD2. The V and J ends lost 6 bases and 3 bases, in that order; junction bases with no gene match: 11. CDR1 is MNHEY, CDR2 SMNVEV, per germline (reference sequence). This CDR3 has 15 residues. The CDR3 loop is CASRPLGGSYYEQYF. In nucleotides, the CDR3 is TGTGCCAGCAGGCCCCTCGGCGGGAGCTACTACGAGCAGTACTTC.

V usage is TRBV19 and J usage is TRBJ1-1; D might be TRBD1 (6 bases). V lost 2 bases to trimming and J lost 4 bases, with 17 bases between them. The germline gives CDR1 LNHDA, CDR2 SQIVND (reference sequence). CDR3 length equals 16 residues. CDR3 protein: CASSIWAGVGSTEAFF. In DNA, the CDR3 is TGTGCCAGTAGTATATGGGCAGGGGTAGGGAGCACTGAAGCTTTCTTT.

The rearrangement joins TRBV15 to TRBJ1-1, with D tentatively TRBD1 (5 bases). CDR3 size: 15 residues. Germline CDR1 is LNHNV and CDR2 is YYDKDF (reference sequence). Deletions cut 3 bases from V and 1 base from J, with 12 bases between. CDR3 bases: TGTGCCACCAGCAGGCCTACCGGACAGAACACTGAAGCTTTCTTT. This encodes CATSRPTGQNTEAFF.

This clone was found once. The chain carries TRBV27 and TRBJ1-2; no clear D gene. Germline V gives CDR1 MNHEY, CDR2 SMNVEV (reference sequence). CDR3 length equals 13 residues. The V and J ends lost 0 bases and 3 bases respectively, with 5 bases between them. The DNA of the CDR3 is TGTGCCAGCAGTTTATCCGGGGACTATGGCTACACCTTC. This sequence encodes CASSLSGDYGYTF.

This chain connects TRBV30 to TRBJ2-7; the D gene is possibly TRBD2 (6 bases). The V end lost 5 bases, the J end lost 3 bases, and 20 bases lay between the germline ends. Per germline, CDR1 GTSNPN and CDR2 SVGIG (reference sequence). The CDR3 covers 15 residues. CDR3 residues: CAWGMGDFRYYEQYF. As DNA, the CDR3 is TGTGCCTGGGGGATGGGGGACTTTCGTTACTACGAGCAGTACTTC.